This passage covers 3 T cell receptor beta chains from one sample sequenced in a study of shared clonotypes between healthy human individuals. Clones were sequenced by immunoSEQ multiplex PCR, and TCRdb holds only the in-frame ones, with some missing. The table includes about 460,000 clones, roughly three quarters detected once. The sample taken for sequencing was PBMCs. The receptors come from a woman aged 40 to 50 in good health. Some clones in this sample may be carry-over from other donors' samples.

In the case of this clone: Being one base from a much bigger clone, this may be a read error. The chain employs TRBV4-2 and TRBJ2-5, with TRBD2 matching over 8 bases. Germline CDR1 LGHNA, CDR2 YNFKEQ. The CDR3 loop spans 14 amino acids. V was pared by 4 bases and J by 4 bases, with 5 bases of the junction left unmatched. CDR3 region: CASSPGTRGETQYF. DNA of the CDR3: TGTGCCAGCAGCCCCGGGACTAGAGGAGAGACCCAGTACTTC.

This clone occurred a few times. This chain connects TRBV2 to TRBJ2-2, with 7 bases matching TRBD1. The CDR3 contains 15 residues. The V gene end was trimmed by 4 bases and the J gene end by 6 bases; junction bases not matched to a gene: 8. Germline V gene sequence: CDR1 SNHLY, CDR2 FYNNEI. CDR3 amino acids: CASSVVQGFSGELFF. CDR3 bases: TGTGCCAGCAGTGTAGTACAGGGGTTTTCCGGGGAGCTGTTTTTT.

This sequence joins TRBV6-5 and TRBJ2-7; TRBD1 or TRBD2 may be the D gene (5 bases each). TRBJ2-1 matches the DNA end more closely, so the J call is doubtful. Germline values: CDR1 MNHEY, CDR2 SVGAGI. The CDR3 is made up of 15 amino acids. The chain's CDR3 is CASSYGGTSLSEQFF. The CDR3 DNA follows: TGTGCCAGCAGTTACGGGGGTACGTCCCTCAGCGAGCAGTTCTTC.